Listed below are T cell receptor beta chains from one sample, sequenced in a study of pediatric ulcerative colitis. Produced via immunoSEQ multiplex PCR; TCRdb's table is partial and in-frame only. The sample shows about 64,000 clones, about three quarters of them seen only once. The sample consisted of blood. The source of these receptors is a boy between 10 and 17 years old with moderate ulcerative colitis. CDR3s include the opening cysteine and the closing phenylalanine or tryptophan. D genes are given only for firm matches. Expanded clones are given a class, and other clones once, few, many or no size at all.

d_gene,len,abundance,v_gene,j_gene,CDR3aa,CDR3nt
-,16,-,TRBV6-1,TRBJ1-1,CASSESRLEMNTEAFF,TGTGCCAGCAGTGAAAGTAGGCTTGAGATGAACACTGAAGCTTTCTTT
-,17,-,TRBV7-2,TRBJ1-2,CASSFVSQRTGGSGYTF,TGTGCCAGCAGCTTTGTATCACAGCGAACGGGGGGCAGTGGCTACACCTTC
-,15,-,TRBV6-5,TRBJ1-3,CASIGTFGSGNTIYF,TGTGCCAGCATAGGAACGTTCGGGTCTGGAAACACCATATATTTT
TRBD1,17,-,TRBV11-2,TRBJ1-5,CASSLLTGIIWAQPQHF,TGTGCCAGCAGCTTGTTGACAGGGATCATATGGGCTCAGCCCCAGCATTTT
-,15,-,TRBV19,TRBJ2-7,CASSISQGGSYEQYF,TGTGCCAGTAGTATTAGTCAGGGAGGCTCCTACGAGCAGTACTTC
-,13,few,TRBV6-4,TRBJ1-5,CASSSLEGQPQHF,TGTGCCAGCAGCTCGCTGGAGGGACAGCCCCAGCATTTT
-,17,-,TRBV7-8,TRBJ1-1,CASSQNGHLNMNTEAFF,TGTGCCAGCAGTCAGAATGGACATCTTAACATGAACACTGAAGCTTTCTTT
TRBD1,15,-,TRBV28,TRBJ2-7,CASSLGTGAAYEQYF,TGTGCCAGCAGCCTTGGGACAGGGGCCGCCTACGAGCAGTACTTC
-,15,once,TRBV9,TRBJ1-1,CASSVAAVGGTEAFF,TGTGCCAGCAGCGTAGCCGCGGTTGGAGGGACTGAAGCTTTCTTT
-,19,-,TRBV19,TRBJ2-3,CASNLQGRFTSDNTDTQYF,TGTGCCAGTAATCTCCAGGGGAGGTTTACAAGCGACAACACAGATACGCAGTATTTT
-,13,-,TRBV30,TRBJ1-1,CAWFLDWGTEAFF,TGTGCCTGGTTTTTGGATTGGGGCACTGAAGCTTTCTTT
-,11,-,TRBV6-5,TRBJ1-1,CASSFYTEAFF,TGTGCCAGCAGTTTTTACACTGAAGCTTTCTTT
TRBD2,16,-,TRBV27,TRBJ2-7,CATKGGQRGIFYEQYF,TGTGCCACCAAAGGGGGGCAGCGGGGGATATTCTACGAGCAGTACTTC
-,12,-,TRBV9,TRBJ2-1,CASSVRGDEQFF,TGTGCCAGCAGCGTTAGGGGCGATGAGCAGTTCTTC
-,14,once,TRBV29-1,TRBJ2-7,CSVHEPLESYEQYF,TGCAGCGTCCACGAACCCCTCGAGTCCTACGAGCAGTACTTC
-,16,once,TRBV28,TRBJ1-4,CASSFTTGVSGEKLFF,TGTGCCAGCAGTTTTACGACGGGAGTCTCGGGAGAAAAACTGTTTTTT
-,14,-,TRBV7-2,TRBJ1-5,CASSLDGSNQPQHF,TGTGCCAGCAGCTTAGACGGTAGCAATCAGCCCCAGCATTTT
TRBD1,12,-,TRBV25-1,TRBJ1-3,CGDSSSGNTIYF,TGTGGGGACAGCAGCTCTGGAAACACCATATATTTT
-,15,-,TRBV7-3,TRBJ1-1,CASSPHRAKNTEAFF,TGTGCCAGCAGCCCCCACCGGGCCAAGAACACTGAAGCTTTCTTT
-,15,-,TRBV11-2,TRBJ1-1,CASSLRGGRNTEAFF,TGTGCCAGCAGCTTACGAGGGGGTCGGAACACTGAAGCTTTCTTT
-,13,-,TRBV19,TRBJ2-4,CAKPELAKNIQYF,TGTGCCAAGCCGGAGTTAGCCAAAAACATTCAGTACTTC
TRBD2,19,-,TRBV5-1,TRBJ2-7,CASSSPPITARGEHYEQYF,TGCGCCAGCAGCTCCCCCCCTATAACAGCTCGGGGGGAACACTACGAGCAGTACTTC
-,13,few,TRBV29-1,TRBJ2-7,CSVEGSRTYEQYF,TGCAGCGTTGAGGGGTCCAGGACCTACGAGCAGTACTTC
-,17,few,TRBV7-2,TRBJ1-3,CASSLGPPNHSGNTIYF,TGTGCCAGCAGCTTAGGACCACCTAACCACTCTGGAAACACCATATATTTT
-,15,-,TRBV5-6,TRBJ1-2,CASSLEAPTPYGYTF,TGTGCCAGCAGCTTGGAAGCTCCTACCCCCTATGGCTACACCTTC
-,15,-,TRBV5-4,TRBJ1-4,CASSLAGPINEKLFF,TGTGCCAGCAGCTTGGCGGGACCGATTAATGAAAAACTGTTTTTT
-,12,-,TRBV5-4,TRBJ2-3,CASSSFTDTQYF,TGTGCCAGCAGCTCATTCACAGATACGCAGTATTTT
-,13,-,TRBV27,TRBJ2-7,CATSTANGYEQYF,TGTGCCACCTCGACGGCGAACGGCTACGAGCAGTACTTC
TRBD1,14,-,TRBV5-1,TRBJ1-1,CASSSQGANTEAFF,TGCGCCAGCAGCTCCCAGGGGGCCAACACTGAAGCTTTCTTT
TRBD1,15,-,TRBV5-4,TRBJ2-3,CASSFPLGDRGTQYF,TGTGCCAGCAGCTTTCCCCTGGGCGACAGGGGGACGCAGTATTTT
-,14,-,TRBV13,TRBJ1-5,CASSLGSGDQPQHF,TGTGCCAGCAGCTTAGGTTCCGGTGATCAGCCCCAGCATTTT
-,13,-,TRBV7-9,TRBJ2-4,CASSLKGKNIQYF,TGTGCCAGTTCGTTAAAGGGGAAAAACATTCAGTACTTC
TRBD2,21,-,TRBV4-3,TRBJ2-1,CASSQTPGLAGGLSSYNEQFF,TGCGCCAGCAGCCAAACTCCGGGACTAGCGGGAGGACTTAGCTCCTACAATGAGCAGTTCTTC
-,13,few,TRBV14,TRBJ1-1,CASSPLRNTEAFF,TGTGCCAGCAGCCCCCTCAGGAACACTGAAGCTTTCTTT
-,14,few,TRBV2,TRBJ1-2,CASSEDARVYGYTF,TGTGCCAGCAGTGAAGATGCGAGGGTTTATGGCTACACCTTC
TRBD1,14,-,TRBV4-3,TRBJ1-2,CASSHRRGEGASTF,TGCGCCAGCAGCCACCGAAGGGGAGAGGGGGCGTCCACCTTC
-,11,-,TRBV7-3,TRBJ2-7,CASSLGGLQYF,TGTGCCAGCAGCTTAGGTGGACTCCAGTACTTC
-,14,-,TRBV28,TRBJ1-5,CASSLQALKQPQHF,TGTGCCAGCAGTTTACAGGCCTTAAAGCAGCCCCAGCATTTT
-,14,-,TRBV28,TRBJ1-5,CASSFGQGNQPQHF,TGTGCCAGCAGTTTCGGCCAGGGCAATCAGCCCCAGCATTTT